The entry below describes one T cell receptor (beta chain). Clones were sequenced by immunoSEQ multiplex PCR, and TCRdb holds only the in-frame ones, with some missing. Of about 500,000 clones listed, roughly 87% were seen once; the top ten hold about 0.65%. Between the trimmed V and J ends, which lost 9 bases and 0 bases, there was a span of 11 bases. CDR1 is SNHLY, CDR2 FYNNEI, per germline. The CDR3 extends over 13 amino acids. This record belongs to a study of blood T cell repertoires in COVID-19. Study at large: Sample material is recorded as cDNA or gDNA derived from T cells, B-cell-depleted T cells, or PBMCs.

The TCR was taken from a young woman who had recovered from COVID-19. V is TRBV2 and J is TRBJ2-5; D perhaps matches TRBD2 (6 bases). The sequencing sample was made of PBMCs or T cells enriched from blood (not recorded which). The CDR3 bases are TGTGCCAGTGGGGCGGGGTACCAAGAGACCCAGTACTTC. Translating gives CASGAGYQETQYF.